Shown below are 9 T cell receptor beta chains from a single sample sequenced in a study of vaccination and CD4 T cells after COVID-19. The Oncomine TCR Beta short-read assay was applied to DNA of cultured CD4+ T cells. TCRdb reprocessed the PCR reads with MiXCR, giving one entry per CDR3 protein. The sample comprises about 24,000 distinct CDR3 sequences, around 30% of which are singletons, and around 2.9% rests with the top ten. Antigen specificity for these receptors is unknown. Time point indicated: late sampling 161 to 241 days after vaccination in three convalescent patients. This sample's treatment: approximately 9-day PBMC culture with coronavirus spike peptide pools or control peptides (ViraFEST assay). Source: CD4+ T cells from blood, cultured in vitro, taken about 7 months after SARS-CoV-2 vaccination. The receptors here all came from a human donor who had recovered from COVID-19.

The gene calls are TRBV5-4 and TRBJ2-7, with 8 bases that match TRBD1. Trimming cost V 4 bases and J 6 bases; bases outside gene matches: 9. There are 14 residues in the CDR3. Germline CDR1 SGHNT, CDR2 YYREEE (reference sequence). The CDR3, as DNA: TGTGCCAGCAGCCCCAGGACAGGGAACGCCGAGCAGTACTTC. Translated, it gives CASSPRTGNAEQYF. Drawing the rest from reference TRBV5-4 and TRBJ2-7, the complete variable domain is ETGVTQSPTHLIKTRGQQVTLRCSSQSGHNTVSWYQQALGQGPQFIFQYYREEENGRGNFPPRFSGLQFPNYSSELNVNALELDDSALYLCASSPRTGNAEQYFGPGTRLTVT.

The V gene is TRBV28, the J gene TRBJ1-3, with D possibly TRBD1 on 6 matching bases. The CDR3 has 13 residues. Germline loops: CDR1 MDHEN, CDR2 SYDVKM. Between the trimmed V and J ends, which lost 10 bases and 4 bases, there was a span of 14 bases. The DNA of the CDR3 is TGTGCCATCCAAGGGGGGCGCGGAAACACCATATATTTT. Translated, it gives CAIQGGRGNTIYF.

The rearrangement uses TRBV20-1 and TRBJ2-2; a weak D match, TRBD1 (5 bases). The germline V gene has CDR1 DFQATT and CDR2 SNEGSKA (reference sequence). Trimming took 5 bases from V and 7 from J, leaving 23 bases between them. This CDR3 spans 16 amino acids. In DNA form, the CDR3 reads TGCAGTGCTTTACACCGCGGTGCCCAGGGTTACGGGGAGCTGTTTTTT. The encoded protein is CSALHRGAQGYGELFF.

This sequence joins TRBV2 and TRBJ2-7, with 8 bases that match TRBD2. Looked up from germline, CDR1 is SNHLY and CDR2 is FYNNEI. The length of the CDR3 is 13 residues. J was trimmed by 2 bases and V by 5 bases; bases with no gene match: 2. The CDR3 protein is CASSQLAAYEQYF. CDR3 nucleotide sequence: TGTGCCAGCAGTCAACTAGCGGCCTACGAGCAGTACTTC.

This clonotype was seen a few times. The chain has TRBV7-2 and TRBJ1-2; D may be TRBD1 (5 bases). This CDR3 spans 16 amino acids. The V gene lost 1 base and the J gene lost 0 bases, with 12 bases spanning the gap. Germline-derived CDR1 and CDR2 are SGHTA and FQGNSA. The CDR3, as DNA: TGTGCCAGCAGCTTAGACGGTACAGGCACTAACTATGGCTACACCTTC. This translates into CASSLDGTGTNYGYTF.

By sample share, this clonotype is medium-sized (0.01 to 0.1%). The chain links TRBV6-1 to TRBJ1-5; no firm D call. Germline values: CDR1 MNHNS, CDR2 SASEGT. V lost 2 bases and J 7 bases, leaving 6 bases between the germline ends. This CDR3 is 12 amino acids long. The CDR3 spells CASSELGQPQHF. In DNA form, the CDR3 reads TGTGCCAGCAGTGAACTAGGGCAGCCCCAGCATTTT.

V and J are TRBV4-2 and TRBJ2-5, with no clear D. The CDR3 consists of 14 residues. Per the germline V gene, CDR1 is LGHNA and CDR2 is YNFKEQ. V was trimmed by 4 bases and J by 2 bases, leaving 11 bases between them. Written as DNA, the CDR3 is TGTGCCAGCAGCCCTGGGGTTGGGCAAGAGACCCAGTACTTC. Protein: CASSPGVGQETQYF.

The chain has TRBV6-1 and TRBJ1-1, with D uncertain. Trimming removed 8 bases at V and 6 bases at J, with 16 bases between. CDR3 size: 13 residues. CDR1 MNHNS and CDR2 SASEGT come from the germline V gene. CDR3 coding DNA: TGTGCCAGCTGTGTCTCCCTCGGTGCTGAAGCTTTCTTT. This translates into CASCVSLGAEAFF.

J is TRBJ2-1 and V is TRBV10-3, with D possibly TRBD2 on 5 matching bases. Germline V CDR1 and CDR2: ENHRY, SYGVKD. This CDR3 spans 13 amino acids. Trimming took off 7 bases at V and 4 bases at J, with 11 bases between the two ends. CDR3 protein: CAITSGQYNEQFF. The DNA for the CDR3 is TGTGCCATCACAAGCGGCCAATACAATGAGCAGTTCTTC.